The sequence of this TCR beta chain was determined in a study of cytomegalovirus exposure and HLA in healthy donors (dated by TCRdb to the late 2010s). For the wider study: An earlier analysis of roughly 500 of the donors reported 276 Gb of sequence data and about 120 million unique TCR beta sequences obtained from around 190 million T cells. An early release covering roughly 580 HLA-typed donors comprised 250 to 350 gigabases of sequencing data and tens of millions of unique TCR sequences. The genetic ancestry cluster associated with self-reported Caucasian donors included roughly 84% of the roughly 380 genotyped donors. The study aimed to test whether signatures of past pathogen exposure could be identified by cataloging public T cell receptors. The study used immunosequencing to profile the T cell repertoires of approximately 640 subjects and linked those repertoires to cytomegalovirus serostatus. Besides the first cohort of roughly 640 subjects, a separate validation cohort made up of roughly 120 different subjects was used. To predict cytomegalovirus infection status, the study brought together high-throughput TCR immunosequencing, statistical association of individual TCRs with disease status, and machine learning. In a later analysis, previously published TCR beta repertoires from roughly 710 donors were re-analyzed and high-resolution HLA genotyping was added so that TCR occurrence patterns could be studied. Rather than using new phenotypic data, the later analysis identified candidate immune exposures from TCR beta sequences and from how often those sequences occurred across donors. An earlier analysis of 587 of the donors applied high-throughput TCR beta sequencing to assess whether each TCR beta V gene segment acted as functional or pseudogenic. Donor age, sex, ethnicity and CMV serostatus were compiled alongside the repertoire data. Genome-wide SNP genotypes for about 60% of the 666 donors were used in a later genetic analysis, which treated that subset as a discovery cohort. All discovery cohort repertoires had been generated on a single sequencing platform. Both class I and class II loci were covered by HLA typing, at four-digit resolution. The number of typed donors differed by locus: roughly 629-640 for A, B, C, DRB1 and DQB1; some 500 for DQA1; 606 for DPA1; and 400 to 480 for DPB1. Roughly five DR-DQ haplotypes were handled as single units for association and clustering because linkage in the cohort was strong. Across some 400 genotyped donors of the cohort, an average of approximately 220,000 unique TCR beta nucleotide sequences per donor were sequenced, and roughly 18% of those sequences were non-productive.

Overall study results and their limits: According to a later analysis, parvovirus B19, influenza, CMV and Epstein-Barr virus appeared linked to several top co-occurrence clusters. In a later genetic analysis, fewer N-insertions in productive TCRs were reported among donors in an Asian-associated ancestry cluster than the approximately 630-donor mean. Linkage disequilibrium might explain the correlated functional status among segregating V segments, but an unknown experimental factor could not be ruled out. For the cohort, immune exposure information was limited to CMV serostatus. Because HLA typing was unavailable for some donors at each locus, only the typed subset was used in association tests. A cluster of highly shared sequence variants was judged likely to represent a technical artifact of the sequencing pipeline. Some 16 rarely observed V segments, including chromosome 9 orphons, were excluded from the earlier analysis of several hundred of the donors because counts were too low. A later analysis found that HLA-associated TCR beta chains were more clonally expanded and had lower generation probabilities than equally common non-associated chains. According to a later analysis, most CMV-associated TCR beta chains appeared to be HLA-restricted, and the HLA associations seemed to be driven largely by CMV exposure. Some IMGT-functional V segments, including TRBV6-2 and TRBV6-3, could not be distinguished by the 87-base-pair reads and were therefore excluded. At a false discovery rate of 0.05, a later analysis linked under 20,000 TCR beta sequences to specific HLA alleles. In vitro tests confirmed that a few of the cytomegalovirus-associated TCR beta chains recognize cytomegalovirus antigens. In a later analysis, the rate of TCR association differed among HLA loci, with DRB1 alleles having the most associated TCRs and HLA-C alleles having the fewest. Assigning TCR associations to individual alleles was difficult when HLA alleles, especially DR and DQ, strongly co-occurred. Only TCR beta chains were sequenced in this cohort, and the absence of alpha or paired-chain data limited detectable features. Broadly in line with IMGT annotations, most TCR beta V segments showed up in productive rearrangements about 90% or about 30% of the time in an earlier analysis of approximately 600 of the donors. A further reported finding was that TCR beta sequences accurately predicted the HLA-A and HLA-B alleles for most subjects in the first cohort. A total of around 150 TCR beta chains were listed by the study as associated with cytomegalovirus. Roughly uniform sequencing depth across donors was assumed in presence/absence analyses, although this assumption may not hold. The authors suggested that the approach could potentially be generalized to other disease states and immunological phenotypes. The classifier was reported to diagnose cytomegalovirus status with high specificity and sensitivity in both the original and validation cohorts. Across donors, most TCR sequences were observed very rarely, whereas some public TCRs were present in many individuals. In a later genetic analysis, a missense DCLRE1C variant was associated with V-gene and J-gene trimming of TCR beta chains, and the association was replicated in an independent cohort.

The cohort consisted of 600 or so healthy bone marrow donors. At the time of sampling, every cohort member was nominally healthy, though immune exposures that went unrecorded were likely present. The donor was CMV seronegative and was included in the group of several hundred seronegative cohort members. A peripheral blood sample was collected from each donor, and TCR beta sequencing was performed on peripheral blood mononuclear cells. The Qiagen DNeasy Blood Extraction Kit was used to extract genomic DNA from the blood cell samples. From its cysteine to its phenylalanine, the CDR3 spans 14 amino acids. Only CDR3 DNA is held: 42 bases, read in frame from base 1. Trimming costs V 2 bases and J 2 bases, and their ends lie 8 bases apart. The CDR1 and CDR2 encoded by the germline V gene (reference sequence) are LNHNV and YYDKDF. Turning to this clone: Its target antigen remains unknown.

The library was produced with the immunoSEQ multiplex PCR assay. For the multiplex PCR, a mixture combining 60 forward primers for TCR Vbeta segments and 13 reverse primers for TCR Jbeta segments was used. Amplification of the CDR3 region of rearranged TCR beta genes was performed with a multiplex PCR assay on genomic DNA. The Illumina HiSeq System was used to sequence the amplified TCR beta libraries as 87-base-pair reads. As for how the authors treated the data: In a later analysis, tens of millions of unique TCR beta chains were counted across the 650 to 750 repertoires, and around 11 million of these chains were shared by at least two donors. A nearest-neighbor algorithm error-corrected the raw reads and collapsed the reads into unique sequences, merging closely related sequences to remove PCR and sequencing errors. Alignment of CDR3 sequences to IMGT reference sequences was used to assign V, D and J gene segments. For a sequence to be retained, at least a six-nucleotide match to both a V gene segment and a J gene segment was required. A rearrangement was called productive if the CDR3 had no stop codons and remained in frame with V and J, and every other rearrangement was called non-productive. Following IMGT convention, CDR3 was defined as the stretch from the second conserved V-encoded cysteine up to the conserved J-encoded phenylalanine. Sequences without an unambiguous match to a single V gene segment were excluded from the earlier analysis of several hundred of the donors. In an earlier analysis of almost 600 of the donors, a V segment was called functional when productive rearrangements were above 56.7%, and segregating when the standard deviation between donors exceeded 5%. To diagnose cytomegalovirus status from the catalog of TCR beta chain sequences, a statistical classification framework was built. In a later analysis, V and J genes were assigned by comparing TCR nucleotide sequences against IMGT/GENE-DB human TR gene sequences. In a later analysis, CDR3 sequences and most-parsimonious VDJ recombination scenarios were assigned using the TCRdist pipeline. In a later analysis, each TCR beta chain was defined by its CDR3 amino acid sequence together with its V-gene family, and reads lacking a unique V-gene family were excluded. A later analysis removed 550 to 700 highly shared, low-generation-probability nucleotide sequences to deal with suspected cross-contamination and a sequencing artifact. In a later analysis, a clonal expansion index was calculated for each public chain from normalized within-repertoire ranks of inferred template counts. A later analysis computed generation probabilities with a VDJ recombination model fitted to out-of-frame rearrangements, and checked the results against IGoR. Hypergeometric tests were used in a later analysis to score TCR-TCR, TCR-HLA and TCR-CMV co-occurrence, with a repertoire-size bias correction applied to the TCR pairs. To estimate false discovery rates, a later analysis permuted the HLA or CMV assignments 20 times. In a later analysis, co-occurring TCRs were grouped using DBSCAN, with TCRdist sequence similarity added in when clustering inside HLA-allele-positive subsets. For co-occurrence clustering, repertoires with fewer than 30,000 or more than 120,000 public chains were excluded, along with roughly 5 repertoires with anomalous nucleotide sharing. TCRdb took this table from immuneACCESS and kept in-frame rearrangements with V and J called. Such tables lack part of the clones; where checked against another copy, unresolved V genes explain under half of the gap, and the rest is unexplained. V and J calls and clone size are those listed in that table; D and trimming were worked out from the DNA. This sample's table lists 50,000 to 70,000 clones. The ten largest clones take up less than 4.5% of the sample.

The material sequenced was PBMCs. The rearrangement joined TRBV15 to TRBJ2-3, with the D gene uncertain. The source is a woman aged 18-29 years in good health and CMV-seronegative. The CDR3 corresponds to CATSRQDYTDTQYF. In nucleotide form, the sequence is TGTGCCACCAGCAGACAGGATTACACAGATACGCAGTATTTT.